The subject of this entry is one TCR beta chain. The antigen is unknown. Assay: immunoSEQ multiplex PCR; the TCRdb copy retains only in-frame clones and omits some. The table lists some 1.5 million clones, nearly 99% of them singletons, with 0.4% to 0.55% in the top ten. This entry belongs to a study of shared clonotypes between healthy human individuals. The study, taken as a whole, reports: Researchers found naive subsets generally carried larger estimated richness than memory subsets. Clonotype sharing across donors was expected to vary with sequencing depth.

This TCR was sampled from a man aged 25-40 years in good health. What was sequenced was naive CD4+ T cells sorted from blood. This sample's subset: CD45RA+ positively selected.

CDR3 bases: TGTGCCAGCAGCTTTGCCGGGACAGGGAAAACGAGTGAAGCTTTCTTT. As protein: CASSFAGTGKTSEAFF. V gene TRBV5-5 combines with J gene TRBJ1-1; 9 positions agree with TRBD1. Losses at the gene ends were 2 bases for V and 7 bases for J; bases not matched to a gene: 12. This CDR3 comprises 16 residues. Germline assignment: CDR1 SGHKS and CDR2 YYEKEE (reference sequence).